The rows below give T cell receptor beta chains drawn from one sample of a study of shared clonotypes between healthy human individuals. Assay used: immunoSEQ multiplex PCR; TCRdb lists only in-frame clones, some missing. The table has about 2.1 million clones, around 93% seen once. Sequences were obtained from naive CD8+ T cells from PBMCs. Receptors originate from a man between 18 and 35 years old in good health. Some clones in this sample may be carry-over from other donors' samples. Both conserved end residues are part of each CDR3. A D gene is named only where the DNA matches it firmly. Expanded clones get a size class; other rows say once, few or many, or leave the size out.

>TRBJ2-6|TRBV9|.|.
TGTGCCAGCAGCGTAGTATCTCACCTAGGCATCTCTGGGGCCAACGTCCTGACTTTC
CASSVVSHLGISGANVLTF
>TRBJ2-2|TRBV19|.|.
TGTGCCAGTATTGGGGGACGGTGGAACACCGGGGAGCTGTTTTTT
CASIGGRWNTGELFF
>TRBJ2-5|TRBV9|.|.
TGTGCCAGCAGCCCAGAGGGGGGGGGCGGAGAGACCCAGTACTTC
CASSPEGGGGETQYF
>TRBJ2-1|TRBV19|TRBD2|.
TGTGCCAGTAGGGAAAGACTAGCGGGAGTGTACAATGAGCAGTTCTTC
CASRERLAGVYNEQFF
>TRBJ1-1|TRBV7-9|TRBD1|.
TGTGCCAGCAGCAGGGACAGGCTCTGGGAAGCTTTCTTT
CASSRDRLWEAFF
>TRBJ2-3|TRBV4-1|TRBD1|.
TGCGCCAGCAGCCAAATAGGACAGGGCCCCACAGATACGCAGTATTTT
CASSQIGQGPTDTQYF
>TRBJ2-5|TRBV21-1|.|.
TGTGCCAGCACCCAGACTAGCGGGAGTAGTCAAGAGACCCAGTACTTC
CASTQTSGSSQETQYF
>TRBJ2-7|TRBV9|TRBD2|.
TGTGCCAGCAGCGTAAATCCTTCGACTAGCGTCGAGCAGTACTTC
CASSVNPSTSVEQYF
>TRBJ1-1|TRBV27|.|few
TGTGCCAGCAGTTTAAACCCCAGGAACACTGAAGCTTTCTTT
CASSLNPRNTEAFF
>TRBJ2-3|TRBV11-3|TRBD1|.
TGTGCCAGCAGCTTAGGGGGACAGGGGACAGATACGCAGTATTTT
CASSLGGQGTDTQYF
>TRBJ2-2|TRBV5-6|.|.
TGTGCCAGCAGCCACCACTCTGGGGAGCTGTTTTTT
CASSHHSGELFF
>TRBJ1-5|TRBV15|TRBD1|once
TGTGCCACCAGCGCCGAAGGGACAGAATATCAGCCCCAGCATTTT
CATSAEGTEYQPQHF
>TRBJ1-2|TRBV10-1|.|.
TGCGCCAGCAGTGAGTCAGGACAGCCAAGCCACTATGGCTACACCTTC
CASSESGQPSHYGYTF
>TRBJ2-1|TRBV28|.|.
TGTGCCAGCAGTTTCTTCCAGGGGACCTACAATGAGCAGTTCTTC
CASSFFQGTYNEQFF
>TRBJ1-2|TRBV28|.|.
TGTGCCAGCAGCAACCCGGACGGCCCCCGGAATGGCTACACCTTC
CASSNPDGPRNGYTF
>TRBJ1-2|TRBV9|.|.
TGTGCCAGCAGCGGCCGACAAGGGGGCTATGGCTACACCTTC
CASSGRQGGYGYTF
>TRBJ1-2|TRBV29-1|.|.
TGCAGCGTTGAAGATGGGCAGGGTAGCTACACCTTC
CSVEDGQGSYTF
>TRBJ2-7|TRBV6-6|.|.
TGTGCCAGCAGTTACTCAACAGCCTCCTACGAGCAGTACTTC
CASSYSTASYEQYF
>TRBJ2-1|TRBV7-9|TRBD2|.
TGTGCCAGCAGCTTAGTAGCGGGAGGGACTAATGAGCAGTTCTTC
CASSLVAGGTNEQFF
>TRBJ2-7|TRBV5-1|TRBD2|.
TGCGCCAGCACCGACAAACTAGCGGGCGGCTACGAGCAGTACTTC
CASTDKLAGGYEQYF
>TRBJ2-7|TRBV5-1|TRBD1|.
TGCGCCAGCAGCTTGGCCGGGACAGGGAACGAGCAGTACTTC
CASSLAGTGNEQYF
>TRBJ2-7|TRBV28|TRBD2|.
TGTGCCAGCAGTTATCAAGAAGCGGGAGGCTACGAGCAGTACTTC
CASSYQEAGGYEQYF
>TRBJ2-1|TRBV14|TRBD2|.
TGTGCCAGCAGCCAAGATAGGACTAGCGGGTTCTACAATGAGCAGTTCTTC
CASSQDRTSGFYNEQFF
>TRBJ2-1|TRBV9|.|.
TGTGCCAGCAGCGTAGGTTCGGGCGAGCGGCAGTTCTTC
CASSVGSGERQFF
>TRBJ2-3|TRBV5-4|TRBD1|once
TGTGCCAGCAGTCGACAGGGTGGCACAGATACGCAGTATTTT
CASSRQGGTDTQYF
>TRBJ1-1|TRBV13|.|.
TGTGCCAGCATCCATGGTGGGGGACGCGCTGAAGCTTTCTTT
CASIHGGGRAEAFF
>TRBJ2-3|TRBV7-6|TRBD2|.
TGTGCCAGCAGCCCCGGGACTAGCGCCGGCACAGATACGCAGTATTTT
CASSPGTSAGTDTQYF
>TRBJ2-2|TRBV7-2|TRBD2|.
TGTGCCAGCAGGCCGACTAGCGGGAGAGCCGGGGAGCTGTTTTTT
CASRPTSGRAGELFF
>TRBJ2-7|TRBV27|.|.
TGTGCCAGCAGTGGACACAACTCCTACGAGCAGTACTTC
CASSGHNSYEQYF
>TRBJ2-4|TRBV27|.|.
TGTGCCAGCAGTCCCTCCCGCGGGGCCAAAAACATTCAGTACTTC
CASSPSRGAKNIQYF
>TRBJ2-3|TRBV11-2|TRBD1|.
TGTGCCAGCAGCTCGTCCCCGACAGGGATGGAAGATACGCAGTATTTT
CASSSSPTGMEDTQYF
>TRBJ2-1|TRBV11-2|TRBD2|.
TGTGCCAGCAGCTTAGTAGAACTAGCGGAGACACCCTACAATGAGCAGTTCTTC
CASSLVELAETPYNEQFF
>TRBJ2-1|TRBV5-4|.|.
TGTGCCAGCAGCGACAGGCCGGGACTTCTCCTTGACTACAATGAGCAGTTCTTC
CASSDRPGLLLDYNEQFF
>TRBJ1-2|TRBV18|.|.
TGTGCCAGCTCACCCCCGCGGCCGGACGTAGTGGGCTACACCTTC
CASSPPRPDVVGYTF
>TRBJ1-1|TRBV9|.|.
TGTGCCAGCAGCCCAGGACAGATGAACACTGAAGCTTTCTTT
CASSPGQMNTEAFF
>TRBJ2-6|TRBV9|.|.
TGTGCCAGCAGCGATGTGATGGGAGGTGCCGCAGGCTTCGCTAACTCTGGGGCCAACGTCCTGACTTTC
CASSDVMGGAAGFANSGANVLTF
>TRBJ2-7|TRBV27|TRBD2|.
TGTGCCAGCAGTTTGAGGCTAGCGGGAGTCGAGCAGTACTTC
CASSLRLAGVEQYF
>TRBJ1-2|TRBV29-1|TRBD1|few
TGCAGCGCTTATCAGGGGGTAGACTATGGCTACACCTTC
CSAYQGVDYGYTF
>TRBJ1-2|TRBV7-9|.|once
TGTGCCAGCGAGATTACAGTGGATGGCTACACCTTC
CASEITVDGYTF
>TRBJ2-2|TRBV29-1|.|.
TGCAGCGTTGTGGGTTTCGGGGAGCTGTTTTTT
CSVVGFGELFF
>TRBJ2-7|TRBV21-1|.|.
TGTGCCAGCAGGGGGGTGGGGACCTACGAGCAGTACTTC
CASRGVGTYEQYF
>TRBJ1-1|TRBV4-1|.|.
TGCGCCAGCAGCCAAGGGGCATGGGGGGCTTTCTTT
CASSQGAWGAFF
>TRBJ2-1|TRBV4-1|.|.
TGCGCCAGCAGCGCAGACCGGAGCTCCTACAATGAGCAGTTCTTC
CASSADRSSYNEQFF
>TRBJ2-3|TRBV7-2|TRBD2|.
TGTGCCAGCAGCTTCCCTGTTAGCGGGGTAACAGATACGCAGTATTTT
CASSFPVSGVTDTQYF
>TRBJ2-7|TRBV5-3|TRBD1|.
TGTGCCAGAAGCACCTCGACAGGGGGTTCCTACGAGCAGTACTTC
CARSTSTGGSYEQYF
>TRBJ2-1|TRBV27|TRBD1|.
TGTGCCAGCAGTCCAGGGGGCGCGGACAATGAGCAGTTCTTC
CASSPGGADNEQFF
>TRBJ2-7|TRBV9|TRBD2|.
TGTGCCAGCAGCCCAACCCTATCGGCTAGCGGTTCATACGAGCAGTACTTC
CASSPTLSASGSYEQYF
>TRBJ2-1|TRBV11-2|.|.
TGTGCCAGCAGCCCACTGAACCTACACAATGAGCAGTTCTTC
CASSPLNLHNEQFF
>TRBJ1-1|TRBV2|.|few
TGTGCCAGCAGTGTGGCCCTACTTGACAGAGAAAACACTGAAGCTTTCTTT
CASSVALLDRENTEAFF
>TRBJ2-3|TRBV19|TRBD2|.
TGTGCCACTGCGGGGGGTGCTAGCACAGATACGCAGTATTTT
CATAGGASTDTQYF
>TRBJ2-5|TRBV4-1|.|.
TGCGCCAGCAGCCAAGAAAGGCTAGAGGGGGGGACCCAGTACTTC
CASSQERLEGGTQYF
>TRBJ2-5|TRBV28|.|.
TGTGCCAGCAGTCCGACGGGGATCCGGGGGGAGACCCAGTACTTC
CASSPTGIRGETQYF
>TRBJ1-1|TRBV5-1|.|.
TGCGCCAGCAACCCAGGGGACGACACTGAAGCTTTCTTT
CASNPGDDTEAFF